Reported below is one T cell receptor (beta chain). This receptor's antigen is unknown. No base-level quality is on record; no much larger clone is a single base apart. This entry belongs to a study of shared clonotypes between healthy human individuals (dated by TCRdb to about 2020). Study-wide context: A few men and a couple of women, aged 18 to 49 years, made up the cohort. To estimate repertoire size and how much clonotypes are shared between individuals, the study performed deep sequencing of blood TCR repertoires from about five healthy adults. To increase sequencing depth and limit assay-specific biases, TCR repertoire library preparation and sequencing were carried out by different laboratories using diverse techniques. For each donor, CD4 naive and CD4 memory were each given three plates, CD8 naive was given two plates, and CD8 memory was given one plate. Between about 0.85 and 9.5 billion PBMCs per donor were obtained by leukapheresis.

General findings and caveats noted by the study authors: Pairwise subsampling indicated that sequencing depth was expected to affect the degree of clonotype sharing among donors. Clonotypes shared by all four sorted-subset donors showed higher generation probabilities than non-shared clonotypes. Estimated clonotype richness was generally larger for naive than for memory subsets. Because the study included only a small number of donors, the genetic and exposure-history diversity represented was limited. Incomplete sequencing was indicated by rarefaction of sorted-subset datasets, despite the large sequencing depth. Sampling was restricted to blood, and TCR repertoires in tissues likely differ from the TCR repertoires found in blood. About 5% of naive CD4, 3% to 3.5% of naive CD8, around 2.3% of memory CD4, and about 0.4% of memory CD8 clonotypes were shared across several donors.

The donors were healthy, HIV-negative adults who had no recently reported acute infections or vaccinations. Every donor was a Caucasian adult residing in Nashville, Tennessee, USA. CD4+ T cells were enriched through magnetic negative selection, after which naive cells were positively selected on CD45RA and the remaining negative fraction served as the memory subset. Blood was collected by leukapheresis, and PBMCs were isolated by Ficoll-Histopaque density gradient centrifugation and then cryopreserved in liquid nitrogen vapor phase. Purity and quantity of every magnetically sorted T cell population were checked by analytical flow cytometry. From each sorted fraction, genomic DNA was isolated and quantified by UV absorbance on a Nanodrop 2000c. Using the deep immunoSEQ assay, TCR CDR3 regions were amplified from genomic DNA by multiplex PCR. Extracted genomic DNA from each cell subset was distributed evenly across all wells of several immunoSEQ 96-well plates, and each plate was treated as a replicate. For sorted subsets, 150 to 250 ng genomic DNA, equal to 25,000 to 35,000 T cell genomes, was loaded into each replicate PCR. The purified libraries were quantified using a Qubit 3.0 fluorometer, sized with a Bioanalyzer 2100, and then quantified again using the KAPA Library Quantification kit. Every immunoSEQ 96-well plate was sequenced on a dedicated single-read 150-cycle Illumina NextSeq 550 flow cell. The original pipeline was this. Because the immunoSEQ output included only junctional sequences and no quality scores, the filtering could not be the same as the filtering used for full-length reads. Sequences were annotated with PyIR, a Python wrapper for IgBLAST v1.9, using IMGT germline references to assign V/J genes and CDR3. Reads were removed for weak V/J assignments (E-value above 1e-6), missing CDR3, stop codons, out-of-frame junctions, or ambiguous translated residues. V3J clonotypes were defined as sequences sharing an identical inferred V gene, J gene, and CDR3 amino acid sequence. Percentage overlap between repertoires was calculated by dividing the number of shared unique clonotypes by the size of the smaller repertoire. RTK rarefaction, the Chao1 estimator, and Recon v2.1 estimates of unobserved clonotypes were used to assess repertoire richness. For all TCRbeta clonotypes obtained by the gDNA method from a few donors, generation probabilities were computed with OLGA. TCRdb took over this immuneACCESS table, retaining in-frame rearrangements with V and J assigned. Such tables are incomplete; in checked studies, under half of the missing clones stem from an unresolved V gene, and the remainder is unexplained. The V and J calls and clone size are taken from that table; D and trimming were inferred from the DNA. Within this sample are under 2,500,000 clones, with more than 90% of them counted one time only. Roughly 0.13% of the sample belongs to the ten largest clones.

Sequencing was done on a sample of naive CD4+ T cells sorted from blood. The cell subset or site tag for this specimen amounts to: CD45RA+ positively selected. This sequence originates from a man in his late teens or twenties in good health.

The CDR3: CASRPPPGPLSGNTIYF. The nucleotides are TGCGCCAGCAGACCACCGCCTGGACCGCTCTCTGGAAACACCATATATTTT. The chain links TRBV5-1 with TRBJ1-3, with the D gene too uncertain to name. From the cysteine up to the phenylalanine, the CDR3 has a length of 17 residues. Only CDR3 DNA is held: 51 bases, read in frame from base 1. CDR1 and CDR2 were assigned from the germline V gene as SGHRS and YFSETQ. V is reduced by 5 bases and J by 0 bases, leaving a spacing of 18 bases between them.